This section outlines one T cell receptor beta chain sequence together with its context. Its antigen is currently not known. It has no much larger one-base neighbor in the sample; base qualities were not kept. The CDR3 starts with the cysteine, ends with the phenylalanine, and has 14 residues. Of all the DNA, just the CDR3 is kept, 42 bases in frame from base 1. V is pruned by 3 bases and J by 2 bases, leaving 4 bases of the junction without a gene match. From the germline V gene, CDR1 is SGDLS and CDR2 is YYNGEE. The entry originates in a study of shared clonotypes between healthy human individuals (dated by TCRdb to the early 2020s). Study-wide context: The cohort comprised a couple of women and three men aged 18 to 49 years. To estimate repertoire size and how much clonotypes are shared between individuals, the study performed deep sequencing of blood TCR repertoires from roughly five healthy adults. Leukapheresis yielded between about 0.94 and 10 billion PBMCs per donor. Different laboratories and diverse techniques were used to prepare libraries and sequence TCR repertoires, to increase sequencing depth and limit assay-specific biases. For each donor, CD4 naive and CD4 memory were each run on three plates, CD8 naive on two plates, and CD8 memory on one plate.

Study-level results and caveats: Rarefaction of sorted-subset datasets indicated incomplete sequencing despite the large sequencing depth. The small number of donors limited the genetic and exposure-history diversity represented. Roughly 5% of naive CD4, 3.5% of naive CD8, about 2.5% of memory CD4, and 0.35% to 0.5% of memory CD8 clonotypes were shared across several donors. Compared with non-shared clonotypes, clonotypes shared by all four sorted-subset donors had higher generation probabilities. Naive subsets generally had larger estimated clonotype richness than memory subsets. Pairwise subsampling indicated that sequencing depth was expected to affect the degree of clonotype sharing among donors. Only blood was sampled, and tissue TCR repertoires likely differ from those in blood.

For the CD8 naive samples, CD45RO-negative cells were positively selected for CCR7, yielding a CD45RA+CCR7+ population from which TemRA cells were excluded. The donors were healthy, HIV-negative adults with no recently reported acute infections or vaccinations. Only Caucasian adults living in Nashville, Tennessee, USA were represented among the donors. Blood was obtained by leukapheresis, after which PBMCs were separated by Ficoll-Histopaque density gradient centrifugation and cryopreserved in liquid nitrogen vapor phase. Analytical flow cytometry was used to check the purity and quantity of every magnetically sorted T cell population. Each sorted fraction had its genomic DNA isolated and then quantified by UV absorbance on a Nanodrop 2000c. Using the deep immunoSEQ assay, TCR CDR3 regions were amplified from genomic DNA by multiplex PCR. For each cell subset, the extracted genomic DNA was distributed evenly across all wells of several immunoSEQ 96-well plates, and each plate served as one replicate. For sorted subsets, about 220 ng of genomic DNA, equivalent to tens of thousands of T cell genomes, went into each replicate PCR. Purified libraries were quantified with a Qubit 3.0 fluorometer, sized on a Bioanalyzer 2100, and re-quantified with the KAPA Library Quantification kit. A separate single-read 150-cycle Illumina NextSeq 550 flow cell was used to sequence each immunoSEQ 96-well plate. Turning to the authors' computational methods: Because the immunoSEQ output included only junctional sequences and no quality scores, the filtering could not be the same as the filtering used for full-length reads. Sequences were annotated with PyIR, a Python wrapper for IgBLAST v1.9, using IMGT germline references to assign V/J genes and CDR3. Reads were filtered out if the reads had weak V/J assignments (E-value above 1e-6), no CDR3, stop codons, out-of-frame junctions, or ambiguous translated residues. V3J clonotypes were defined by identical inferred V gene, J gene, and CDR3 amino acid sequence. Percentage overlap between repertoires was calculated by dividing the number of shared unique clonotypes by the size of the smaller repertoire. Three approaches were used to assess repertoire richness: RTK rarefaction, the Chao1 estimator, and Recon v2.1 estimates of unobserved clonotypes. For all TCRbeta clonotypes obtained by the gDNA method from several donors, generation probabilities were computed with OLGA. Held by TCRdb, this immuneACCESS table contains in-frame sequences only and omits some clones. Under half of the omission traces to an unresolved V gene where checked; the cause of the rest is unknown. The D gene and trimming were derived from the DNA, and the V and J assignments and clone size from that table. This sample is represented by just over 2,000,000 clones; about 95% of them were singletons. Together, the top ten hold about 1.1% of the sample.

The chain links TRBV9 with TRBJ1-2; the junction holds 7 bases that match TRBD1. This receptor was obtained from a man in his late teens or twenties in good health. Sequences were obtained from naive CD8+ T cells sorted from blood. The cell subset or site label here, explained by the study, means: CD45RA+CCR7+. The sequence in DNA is TGTGCCAGCAGCGGGACAGGAAAGAACTATGGCTACACCTTC. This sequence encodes CASSGTGKNYGYTF.